The clone carrying this T cell receptor (beta chain) was counted between two and nine times. This sample is drawn from a study of regulatory T cells in long-lasting Graves disease. Time point here: newly diagnosed GD, antithyroid drugs for less than 3 months. With RNA extracted from PBMCs as input, the TCR library was made. The germline gives CDR1 MNHEY, CDR2 SVGAGI. The CDR3 loop spans 15 amino acids. V lost 2 bases to trimming and J lost 6 bases; unmatched junction nucleotides: 5. According to the study, TCR beta libraries were built with iRepertoire HTBI primers and CDR3-region Arm-PCR. In the original analysis: Samples revealed approximately 60 TRBV and approximately 15 TRBJ segments. TCRdb reanalysed the multiplex PCR reads using MiXCR and keeps one entry per CDR3 protein. The V and J calls, along with clone size, are taken from TCRdb and not from the paper's own processing. The profile shows fewer than 350,000 distinct CDR3 sequences, 15% to 20% of them singletons.

The input for sequencing was peripheral blood mononuclear cells (PBMCs), taken at new diagnosis, from a patient treated with antithyroid drugs. The chain combines TRBV6-5 with TRBJ2-2; 8 bases fit TRBD2. The sequence derives from a female donor with Graves disease. CDR3 protein: CASSYVSGGPGELFF. The CDR3 DNA reads TGTGCCAGCAGTTACGTCTCGGGAGGGCCCGGGGAGCTGTTTTTT.